What follows is one T cell receptor beta chain and its context. Its antigen is undetermined. Documented treatment: oral pan-JAK inhibitor, 5-10 mg twice daily. The record originates from a study of CD8+ T cells in alopecia areata. The CDR3 length is 15 residues. V shed 3 bases, J shed 5 bases, and the junction held 9 bases outside the gene matches. CDR1 is SNHLY and CDR2 is FYNNEI in the germline V gene. Points from the study as a whole: Many expanded lesional clones stayed in scalp and blood while on tofacitinib. Because one nonresponder was included, the link of baseline CD8+ expansion to response is considered uncertain. Normal scalp showed lower clonality than lesional scalp, especially alopecia totalis/universalis.

Extracted RNA was reverse transcribed, and the resulting cDNA served as sequencing template. Clones were sequenced by immunoSEQ multiplex PCR, and TCRdb holds only the in-frame ones, with some missing. In the table there are 95,000 to 100,000 clones, roughly two thirds of which are singletons. The TCR sequence derives from a human donor with alopecia areata. This specimen consisted of CD8+ T cells sorted from blood, obtained at week 4, from a patient treated with tofacitinib. The rearrangement links TRBV2 to TRBJ1-2; 7 bases align to TRBD1. CDR3 coding DNA: TGTGCCAGCAGTGATGAGGGGGCCCAAGCGTATGGCTACACCTTC. It is translated as CASSDEGAQAYGYTF. Filled out from reference TRBV2 and TRBJ1-2, the complete variable domain reads EPEVTQTPSHQVTQMGQEVILRCVPISNHLYFYWYRQILGQKVEFLVSFYNNEISEKSEIFDDQFSVERPDGSNFTLKIRSTKLEDSAMYFCASSDEGAQAYGYTFGSGTRLTVV.